This is a list of T cell receptor beta chains from one sample in a study of response to subunit inactivated influenza vaccine. From the RT-PCR reads, TCRdb called clonotypes with MiXCR, one entry per CDR3 protein. Of roughly 170,000 distinct CDR3 sequences listed, approximately 9.2% were seen once; the top ten hold roughly 10%. The input for sequencing was non-naive T cells sorted from PBMCs, taken on the day of vaccination. The receptors come from a man between 50 and 59 years old who received an inactivated influenza vaccine. The CDR3 runs from the conserved cysteine through the conserved F or W. D genes are given only for firm matches. A clone size is listed for some rows: how often the clone was seen (once, few, many), or a class if it is expanded.

v_gene	d_gene	abundance	j_gene	CDR3nt	CDR3aa
TRBV21-1	.	.	TRBJ2-1	TGTGCCAGCAGCAACCAACGACAGGGTAGGGACAATGAGCAGTTCTTC	CASSNQRQGRDNEQFF
TRBV19	.	few	TRBJ1-5	TGTGCCAGTAGTATGGATCGGGATCAGCCCCAGCATTTT	CASSMDRDQPQHF
TRBV5-1	TRBD1	many	TRBJ2-1	TGCGCCAGCAGCTTGGAGTCAGGGGGCTCCTACAATGAGCAGTTCTTC	CASSLESGGSYNEQFF
TRBV10-3	.	few	TRBJ2-7	TGTGCCATCAGAGACCTTAGCGGCCTCTACGAGCAGTACTTC	CAIRDLSGLYEQYF
TRBV20-1	TRBD2	.	TRBJ2-1	TGCAGTGCTAGAGACCTGACGAGCGGGAGCCTCTACTTCAATGAGCAGTTCTTC	CSARDLTSGSLYFNEQFF
TRBV28	.	few	TRBJ2-6	TGTGCCAGCAGCCCCGGGGCCGCTGGGGCCAACGTCCTGACTTTC	CASSPGAAGANVLTF
TRBV7-2	.	few	TRBJ2-1	TGTGCCAGCAGCTTAGGGGGGGAAGGGGTTGGGCAGTTCTTC	CASSLGGEGVGQFF
TRBV29-1	.	few	TRBJ2-7	TGCAGCGTCTCCAATGTGGGGGGTGGCTACGAGCAGTACTTC	CSVSNVGGGYEQYF
TRBV20-1	.	few	TRBJ2-5	TGCAGTGCTAGTATAGGGGTACAGACCCAGTACTTC	CSASIGVQTQYF
TRBV5-5	.	few	TRBJ1-4	TGTGCCAGCAGCAGGCCGGGGCCCGGAAAACTGTTTTTT	CASSRPGPGKLFF
TRBV18	TRBD1	few	TRBJ1-1	TGTGCCAGCTCACCCCGACAGGGTTTTAACACTGAAGCTTTCTTT	CASSPRQGFNTEAFF
TRBV6-2/TRBV6-3	.	few	TRBJ1-5	TGTGCCAGCAGTTATGCCAGGGACGGTCAGCCCCAGCATTTT	CASSYARDGQPQHF
TRBV6-4	TRBD1	.	TRBJ2-1	TGTGCCAGCAGCCCGGGACAGGGGGCCAGTGAGCAGTTCTTC	CASSPGQGASEQFF
TRBV7-7	.	many	TRBJ2-1	TGTGCTAGCAGCTCCGGATTAGGGATAGACAATGAGCAGTTCTTC	CASSSGLGIDNEQFF
TRBV11-3	.	few	TRBJ2-1	TGTGCCAGCAGCTTAAACTACAATGAGCAGTTCTTC	CASSLNYNEQFF
TRBV24-1	TRBD1	.	TRBJ2-7	TGTGCCACCAGTGGTGGGGACAGCATCTACGAGCAGTACTTC	CATSGGDSIYEQYF
TRBV2	.	few	TRBJ1-1	TGTGCCAGCACCCCGTCAGGGCCCACTGAAGCTTTCTTT	CASTPSGPTEAFF
TRBV14	.	.	TRBJ1-1	TGTGCCAGCAGCCGCGGGACAAACTTGGAAGCTTTCTTT	CASSRGTNLEAFF
TRBV5-1	TRBD2	many	TRBJ2-1	TGCGCCAGCAGCCCGATATACTCAGGGACTAGCGGGAGTGGCAATGAGCAGTTCTTC	CASSPIYSGTSGSGNEQFF
TRBV28	.	many	TRBJ2-2	TGTGCCAGCAGACCCACGAACACCGGGGAGCTGTTTTTT	CASRPTNTGELFF
TRBV20-1	TRBD2	few	TRBJ2-1	TGCAGTGCCAGACCTTTTAGCGGGAGGGATTACAATGAGCAGTTCTTC	CSARPFSGRDYNEQFF
TRBV7-2	TRBD1	few	TRBJ1-5	TGTGCCAGCAGCTTATCTGCAGGGGGCCATCAGCCCCAGCATTTT	CASSLSAGGHQPQHF
TRBV12-3/TRBV12-4	TRBD1	few	TRBJ1-1	TGTGCCACCCTAGTGGGACAGCTGAACACTGAAGCTTTCTTT	CATLVGQLNTEAFF
TRBV12-3/TRBV12-4	TRBD2	many	TRBJ2-3	TGTGCCAGCAGTCTTGGGACTAGCGGGGGTGATACGCAGTATTTT	CASSLGTSGGDTQYF
TRBV28	TRBD2	.	TRBJ2-7	TGTGCCAGCAGTTTACGCGGGGGACGGGCCTACGAGCAGTACTTC	CASSLRGGRAYEQYF
TRBV5-1	.	.	TRBJ2-6	TGCGCCAGCAGCTTTTCCCCGTCAGGGGCCAACGTCCTGATTTTC	CASSFSPSGANVLIF
TRBV20-1	.	.	TRBJ1-1	TGCAGTGCAAGGACAGTTGTTAACACTGAAGCTTTCTTT	CSARTVVNTEAFF
TRBV5-1	.	many	TRBJ1-5	TGCGCCAGCAGCTGGGCCGGCCTTTCAGGTCAGCCCCAGCATTTT	CASSWAGLSGQPQHF
TRBV5-6	.	many	TRBJ2-5	TGTGCCAGCAGCCCGCTCGAGCAAGAGACCCAGTACTTC	CASSPLEQETQYF
TRBV9	TRBD2	few	TRBJ2-3	TGTGCCAGCAGCGTAGGACTAGCGGGAGCGGCAGATACGCAGTATTTT	CASSVGLAGAADTQYF
TRBV28	TRBD1	many	TRBJ1-2	TGTGCCAGCAGTTTGCCCGCGCGGACAGGGACGCCTGTCTATGGCTACACCTTC	CASSLPARTGTPVYGYTF
TRBV5-1	.	many	TRBJ1-1	TGCGCCAGCAGCTCCCACAGGGTCGGCACTGAAGCTTTCTTT	CASSSHRVGTEAFF
TRBV5-6	.	.	TRBJ2-7	TGTGCCAGCAGCCCCCTCGAACGAGGAAGCTACGAGCAGTACTTC	CASSPLERGSYEQYF
TRBV12-3/TRBV12-4	.	many	TRBJ2-1	TGTGCCAGCAGACTAGATATTTACAATGAGCAGTTCTTC	CASRLDIYNEQFF
TRBV7-2	.	few	TRBJ1-6	TGTGCCAGCAGCGTAACAGGGTTAGGTAATTCACCCCTCCACTTT	CASSVTGLGNSPLHF
TRBV10-3	.	few	TRBJ2-3	TGTGCCATCAATGAGGGCCCCTTATCTACGCAGTATTTT	CAINEGPLSTQYF
TRBV7-9	TRBD1	many	TRBJ2-7	TGTGCCAGCGCACAATTCCGGGACAGGAGCTACGAGCAGTACTTC	CASAQFRDRSYEQYF
TRBV5-4	TRBD1	few	TRBJ1-5	TGTGCCACGTCCACCGGGACAGGGGATCAGCCCCAGCATTTT	CATSTGTGDQPQHF
TRBV4-3	.	few	TRBJ2-7	TGCGCCAGCAGCCAAGAGTTTACGAGAGAGGGGACCTACGAGCAGTACTTC	CASSQEFTREGTYEQYF
TRBV12-3/TRBV12-4	.	.	TRBJ2-5	TGTGCCAGCAGTTTAGCGGCGGAGACCCAGTACTTC	CASSLAAETQYF
TRBV10-3	TRBD1	few	TRBJ1-2	TGTGCCATCACCGAAGACAGGGCCTATGGCTACACCTTC	CAITEDRAYGYTF
TRBV6-2/TRBV6-3	.	.	TRBJ1-1	TGTGCCAGCAGTTACGGGGGGGGCGCGAGTGAAGCTTTCTTT	CASSYGGGASEAFF
TRBV4-1	.	few	TRBJ2-3	TGCGCCAGCAGCCAAGATTATACAGGGAGCACAGATACGCAGTATTTT	CASSQDYTGSTDTQYF
TRBV7-2	.	.	TRBJ1-6	TGTGCCAGCAAATTGGACAGTAATTCACCCCTCCACTTT	CASKLDSNSPLHF
TRBV5-1	TRBD1	many	TRBJ2-7	TGCGCCAGCAGGGCCGGGACAGGGGTTCTCTACGAGCAGTACTTC	CASRAGTGVLYEQYF
TRBV5-6	.	.	TRBJ2-2	TGTGCCAGCAGCCTGCGCGGGGCGCCGAACACCGGGGAGCTGTTTTTT	CASSLRGAPNTGELFF
TRBV20-1	TRBD2	many	TRBJ2-7	TGCAGTGCTAGCCGGACTAGCGGCTTAAGTGGGTACGAGCAGTACTTC	CSASRTSGLSGYEQYF
TRBV12-3/TRBV12-4	.	few	TRBJ1-2	TGTGCCAGCAGTTTATCTTTCGCGGGGGGCGCGGAAGGCTACACCTTC	CASSLSFAGGAEGYTF
TRBV9	.	many	TRBJ2-7	TGTGCCAGCAGCGTAGGTGACTTTTCCTCCTACGAGCAGTACTTC	CASSVGDFSSYEQYF